A selection of T cell receptor beta chains follows, all from one sample in a study of T cells in Graves' hyperthyroidism and ophthalmopathy. In TCRdb, the multiplex PCR reads were re-called with MiXCR into one record per CDR3 protein. The sample lists roughly 840,000 distinct CDR3 sequences; roughly 40% were seen once. The material sequenced was blood. The receptors here all came from a man between 18 and 35 years old with Graves' hyperthyroidism. CDR3s include the opening cysteine and the closing phenylalanine or tryptophan. D genes are given only for firm matches. A clone size is listed for some rows: how often the clone was seen (once, few, many), or a class if it is expanded.

TRBJ1-4	NA	NA	TRBV12-3/TRBV12-4	TGTGCCAGCAGTGAAGCGCTAACCGGCGGTGAAAAACTGTTTTTT	CASSEALTGGEKLFF
TRBJ1-1	TRBD1	NA	TRBV7-3	TGTGCCAGCGGCAAAACAGGGGATTACACTGAAGCTTTCTTT	CASGKTGDYTEAFF
TRBJ1-6	TRBD1	many	TRBV7-2	TGTGCCAGCAGCTTAATGGGTAGGGGGCGAAATTCACCCCTCCACTTT	CASSLMGRGRNSPLHF
TRBJ2-2	TRBD2	NA	TRBV9	TGTGCCAGCAGCGGGACTAGCGGGATTCTAAACACCGGGGAGCTGTTTTTT	CASSGTSGILNTGELFF
TRBJ1-2	NA	NA	TRBV3-1	TGTGCCAGCAGCCAAGATGGCGTAAGAGGCTACACCTTC	CASSQDGVRGYTF
TRBJ1-6	NA	many	TRBV10-3	TGTGCCATCAACAGGGAGAATAATTCACCCCTCCACTTT	CAINRENNSPLHF
TRBJ2-7	NA	many	TRBV19	TGTCGGATGGTGTACGAGCAGTACTTC	CRMVYEQYF
TRBJ2-7	TRBD1	NA	TRBV12-3/TRBV12-4	TGTGCCAGCAGTTTCCGGACAGGGACTTTCGGCGAGCAGTACTTC	CASSFRTGTFGEQYF
TRBJ2-7	NA	few	TRBV4-2	TGTGCCAGCAGCCAAGTTAAGGGGCGCGACGAGCAGTACTTC	CASSQVKGRDEQYF
TRBJ2-2	NA	few	TRBV5-1	TGCGCCAGCAGCCCCGGAGGGGCGGGACGCACCGGGGAGCTGTTTTTT	CASSPGGAGRTGELFF
TRBJ2-2	NA	few	TRBV7-9	TGTGCCAGCAGCCTCGGAACTAGCACCGCGAGCACCGGGGAGCTGTTTTTT	CASSLGTSTASTGELFF
TRBJ2-7	NA	NA	TRBV9	TGTGCCAGCAGTCCCTATAGAGGCGAGCAGTACTTC	CASSPYRGEQYF
TRBJ1-3	NA	NA	TRBV20-1	TGCAGTGCTCTGGACAGTTCCAAGAACACCATATATTTT	CSALDSSKNTIYF
TRBJ1-1	NA	NA	TRBV7-9	TGCGCCAGCAGCTTGTTCGGGACCCTCGGGACTGAAGCTTTCTTT	CASSLFGTLGTEAFF
TRBJ1-2	TRBD1	NA	TRBV7-9	TGTGCCAGCAGCTTGAGATCAACAGGGGGGTTCTATGGCTACACCTTC	CASSLRSTGGFYGYTF
TRBJ2-3	NA	NA	TRBV24-1	TGTGCCACCAGTGCGGAAAGAGTAGATACGCAGTATTTT	CATSAERVDTQYF
TRBJ2-2	TRBD2	NA	TRBV7-9	TGTGCCAGCAGCCTGGGGAGGGAGCGAGGGGAGCTGTTTTTT	CASSLGRERGELFF
TRBJ1-1	NA	NA	TRBV7-6	TGTGCCAGCAGCCCACACTGGAACAGGGTTGGGAGTGAAGCTTTCTTT	CASSPHWNRVGSEAFF
TRBJ2-7	NA	NA	TRBV6-1	TGTGCCAGCAGTACGGGTGGAGGTCTCTACGAGCAGTACTTC	CASSTGGGLYEQYF
TRBJ1-6	NA	NA	TRBV19	TGTGCCAGTAGTAATCAGGATGGAAGTTCACCCCTCCACTTT	CASSNQDGSSPLHF
TRBJ1-2	NA	NA	TRBV6-1	TGTGCCAGCCCCACGGAAGGGGCAAACTATGGCTACACCTTC	CASPTEGANYGYTF
TRBJ2-7	NA	once	TRBV7-8	TGTGCCGGCAGCCTTAGGCGTGTTTTGGACGAGCAGTACTTC	CAGSLRRVLDEQYF
TRBJ2-7	NA	NA	TRBV7-4	TGTGCCAGTGGAGTCGGCGGGACTGAATCCTACGAGCAGTACTTC	CASGVGGTESYEQYF
TRBJ1-1	TRBD1	NA	TRBV10-3	TGTGCCATCAGCCTGGACAGGGACGGCCCAGTGTTCTTT	CAISLDRDGPVFF
TRBJ2-7	TRBD2	NA	TRBV7-2	TGTGCCAGCAGCTTCGGGACTAGCGGGGGAACCTACGAGCAGTACTTC	CASSFGTSGGTYEQYF
TRBJ2-2	NA	many	TRBV29-1	TGCAGCGTTGTCTCAGCGAGCCAAGAGCTGTTTTTT	CSVVSASQELFF
TRBJ1-6	NA	NA	TRBV4-1	TGCGCCAGCAGCCAAGAGGGCCATAATTCACCCCTCCACTTT	CASSQEGHNSPLHF
TRBJ2-7	TRBD2	NA	TRBV7-2	TGTGCCAGCAGCGTCCTCGGACTAGCGGGGGCCTACGAGCAGTACTTC	CASSVLGLAGAYEQYF
TRBJ1-2	NA	many	TRBV29-1	TGCAGCGTTGAAGAAGTGATCCCTCCGTCCAACTATGGCTACACCTTC	CSVEEVIPPSNYGYTF
TRBJ1-1	NA	NA	TRBV2	TGTGCCAGCAGTTTAGGTCCTATGGTAACTGAAGCTTTCTTT	CASSLGPMVTEAFF
TRBJ2-2	NA	many	TRBV29-1	TGCAGCGGATTAGGGAACACCGGGGAGCTGTTTTTT	CSGLGNTGELFF
TRBJ2-7	NA	few	TRBV20-1	TGCAGTGCCGCCCCCTGGGGTGGCGAGCAGTACTTC	CSAAPWGGEQYF
TRBJ2-7	TRBD1	NA	TRBV4-3	TGCGCCAGCAGCCAGGGCACAGGGGTAGCGTCCTACGAGCAGTACTTC	CASSQGTGVASYEQYF
TRBJ1-5	NA	NA	TRBV5-5	TGTGCCAGCAGCCAAGATCTGAGGGGATATCAGCCCCAGCATTTT	CASSQDLRGYQPQHF
TRBJ2-5	TRBD2	NA	TRBV12-3/TRBV12-4	TGTGCCAGCAGTTTAGCCCTTAGCGGGGCCCAAGAGACCCAGTACTTC	CASSLALSGAQETQYF
TRBJ2-7	NA	NA	TRBV10-3	TGTGCTAGAGGACGGGCAGACTACGAGCAGTACTTC	CARGRADYEQYF
TRBJ1-1	NA	NA	TRBV5-1	TGCGCCAGCGGGTCCCGACTTTGCCATAACACTGAAGCTTTCTTT	CASGSRLCHNTEAFF
TRBJ2-5	NA	many	TRBV24-1	TGTGCCACCAGTCCGTCACGGAGCGGAGGGGAGACCCAGTACTTC	CATSPSRSGGETQYF
TRBJ1-4	TRBD1	NA	TRBV12-3/TRBV12-4	TGTGCCAGCAGTCATACAGGGGTCACTAATGAAAAACTGTTTTTT	CASSHTGVTNEKLFF
TRBJ2-5	NA	NA	TRBV19	TGTGCCAGTAACTGGGGTAAAGAGACCCAGTACTTC	CASNWGKETQYF
TRBJ1-1	TRBD1	many	TRBV7-9	TGTGCCAGCAGCTTAGGTTTCGGGACAGGGGTGAACACTGAAGCTTTCTTT	CASSLGFGTGVNTEAFF
TRBJ1-1	NA	many	TRBV19	TGTGCCAGTATGACGGTTGGAGAAGCTTTCTTT	CASMTVGEAFF
TRBJ1-1	NA	many	TRBV14	TGTGCCAGCAGCTGGGATCTAAACACTGAAGCTTTCTTT	CASSWDLNTEAFF
TRBJ2-7	NA	many	TRBV29-1	TGCAGCGTTGTCTCCCAGGGCGACTACGAGCAGTACTTC	CSVVSQGDYEQYF
TRBJ1-1	TRBD1	NA	TRBV6-1	TGTGCCAGCAGTCGGGACAGGGCCCATGAAGCTTTCTTT	CASSRDRAHEAFF
TRBJ1-5	NA	NA	TRBV20-1	TGCAGTGCTAGTCGGGGTAGGGGCGGTCAGCCCCAGCATTTT	CSASRGRGGQPQHF
TRBJ2-7	NA	NA	TRBV15	TGTGCCAGCTCGGGAAGTATCTCCTACGAGCAGTACTTC	CASSGSISYEQYF
TRBJ2-2	NA	NA	TRBV5-1	TGCGCCAGCAGCCCCACTAGACCCGGGGAGCTGTTTTTT	CASSPTRPGELFF
TRBJ1-1	NA	few	TRBV19	TGTGCCAGTAGTATTAGCCAAGGGGTCAACACTGAAGCTTTCTTT	CASSISQGVNTEAFF
TRBJ2-7	TRBD2	few	TRBV12-3/TRBV12-4	TGTGCCAGCAGCCTGACTAGCGGGAGGGCCCACGAGCAGTACTTC	CASSLTSGRAHEQYF
TRBJ1-5	NA	NA	TRBV10-3	TGTGCCATCCGGGAAACGGACGGCCCTAAGCATTTT	CAIRETDGPKHF
TRBJ2-5	TRBD2	NA	TRBV2	TGTGCCAGCAGTCTCCACTGGACTAGCCGGGGTGAGACCCAGTACTTC	CASSLHWTSRGETQYF
TRBJ2-5	NA	NA	TRBV9	TGTGCCAGCAGCGCTGCGGACGGGGGAGCGGAGACCCAGTACTTC	CASSAADGGAETQYF
TRBJ1-4	TRBD1	NA	TRBV7-2	TGTGCCAGCAGTTGGCCGACAGGGCCCAACGAAAAACTGTTTTTT	CASSWPTGPNEKLFF
TRBJ1-1	NA	few	TRBV5-8	TGTGCCAGCAGCTTTGAGCGGGCCAGCACTGAAGCTTTCTTT	CASSFERASTEAFF